The source of this T cell receptor (beta chain) is a study of response to subunit inactivated influenza vaccine. TCRdb reprocessed the RT-PCR reads with MiXCR, giving one entry per CDR3 protein. Here the sample spans hundreds of thousands of distinct CDR3 sequences, approximately 18% being singletons. CDR3 length: 16 amino acids. CDR1 and CDR2 (germline): MDHEN, SYDVKM. V dropped 5 bases and J dropped 0 bases, with 13 bases sitting between them. Points on this clonotype: The target antigen is unknown.

Findings and caveats of the study: New T cells are recruited in small numbers by each seasonal influenza vaccination, according to the authors' suggestion.

The receptor was derived from a man aged 45-65 years who received an inactivated influenza vaccine. V usage is TRBV28 and J usage is TRBJ1-4; no clear D. The source was PBMCs from blood, collected roughly 5 days after vaccination. CDR3 in DNA: TGTGCCAGCAGTCTCTACCAGTTTGCAACTAATGAAAAACTGTTTTTT. As protein: CASSLYQFATNEKLFF.